This TCR beta chain emerged from a study of cytotoxic CD8 clonotypes in ibrutinib-treated CLL (dated by TCRdb to the early 2020s). About the investigation overall: The cohort had about ten relapsed/refractory and more than 14 treatment-naive patients; some 17 were IGHV unmutated. Responses were partial in some 24 patients and complete in 2; after median around 66 months follow-up, about 15 stayed in remission and 12 progressed. An average of 255,043 productive templates and 80,000 to 100,000 productive rearrangements was obtained per sample. Cryopreserved peripheral blood mononuclear cells were obtained prior to treatment, at the time of response, and at either disease progression or sustained remission. Patients were still on ibrutinib when every remission and progressive disease sample was collected. Response samples were taken after a median of approximately eleven months on treatment, ranging from 6 to 36 months. Of the 90 or so participants in the trial, roughly 26 had longitudinal samples available. Overall study outcomes, separate from this receptor: Baseline clonality was found to be higher than that of age-matched healthy donors and was strongly correlated with circulating CD8+ T-cell counts. Sampling times were not matched between patients in sustained remission and patients whose disease was progressing, and lymph node repertoires were not examined. An increase in clonality was observed at ibrutinib response, with clonality remaining stable during sustained remission and falling back toward baseline at progression. Public clonotypes were rare and either shrank or stayed stable during treatment, and the rise in clonality at ibrutinib response reflected expansion of private clonotypes.

The time point label of this sample denotes: approximately twelve months on ibrutinib. For TCR beta library preparation, around 2.1 micrograms of genomic DNA were extracted from the cryopreserved PBMCs. Longitudinal blood samples from CLL patients receiving ibrutinib monotherapy were subjected to high-throughput TCR beta sequencing. The patients took part in an open-label, single-center phase 2 trial of ibrutinib monotherapy. The CDR3 contains 12 residues, cysteine and phenylalanine counted. Only the CDR3 portion is preserved as DNA: 36 bases, with reading frame beginning at the first base. V and J lose 4 bases and 2 bases, and a span of 2 bases separates them. The CDR1 and CDR2 encoded by the germline V gene (reference sequence) are SEHNR and FQNEAQ. The goal of deep resolution MiSeq sequencing was a depth between 1 in 1 million and 1 in 200,000 T cells, and coverage averaged 10x per clonotype. TCR beta libraries were generated with the immunoSEQ hsTCRB Kit. Per the original workflow: The data were analyzed with ImmunoSEQ Analyzer and ImmunoSEQ Data Assistant, and V, D and J gene assignments followed IMGT definitions. Clonality, with values ranging from 0 to 1, was calculated as one minus the normalized Shannon entropy of productive rearrangement frequencies. Public clonotype analysis was restricted to overrepresented clonotypes comprising at least 0.05% of each patient's repertoire. Repertoires from some 14 age-matched healthy donors in immuneACCESS were used as clonality controls. TCRdb retrieved this table from immuneACCESS and kept in-frame rearrangements only. Not all clones are present; in checked studies, unresolved V genes account for under half, and no reason is known for the remainder. From that table come the V and J calls and clone size; the DNA was used to work out D and trimming. The sample table contains 200,000 to 250,000 clones; only one count was recorded for 70% to 75% of them. 5.9% of the sample belongs to the ten largest clones.

Remarks on this clone: Its cognate antigen has yet to be identified. No much larger clone exists at a distance of one base, and base qualities are not known.

This clonotype originated in a human donor with chronic lymphocytic leukemia. The rearranged segments are TRBV7-9 and TRBJ1-4; there is no confident call for the D gene. The sample was PBMCs, taken after 12 months of ibrutinib treatment. Here the CDR3 is given as CASSYTNEKLFF. The DNA sequence is TGTGCCAGCAGCTACACTAATGAAAAACTGTTTTTT.